This is a list of T cell receptor beta chains from one sample in a study of blood T cell repertoires in COVID-19. Profiled with immunoSEQ multiplex PCR; TCRdb holds only in-frame clones, not every one. The sample yields 11,000 or so clones, more than 65% seen once. Sequenced input: peripheral blood. These receptors originate from a man between 60 and 75 years old with COVID-19, enrolled during active disease. The CDR3 runs from the conserved cysteine through the conserved F or W. Each record gives: V gene, J gene, clone size, D gene, CDR3 protein, CDR3 DNA. The D gene is left open where the match is weak. Not every row has a clone size; where given, it reads once, few, many or a size class.

V gene: TRBV12-3/TRBV12-4; J gene: TRBJ2-3; clone size: NA; D gene: NA; CDR3 protein: CASSSTRADTQYF; CDR3 DNA: TGTGCCAGCAGCTCGACTCGCGCGGATACGCAGTATTTT
V gene: TRBV5-4; J gene: TRBJ2-7; clone size: NA; D gene: NA; CDR3 protein: CASSPQGIGVVEQYF; CDR3 DNA: TGTGCCAGCAGCCCCCAGGGGATAGGTGTTGTGGAGCAGTACTTC
V gene: TRBV9; J gene: TRBJ2-1; clone size: NA; D gene: NA; CDR3 protein: CATGTAYNEQFF; CDR3 DNA: TGTGCCACAGGGACTGCCTACAATGAGCAGTTCTTC
V gene: TRBV7-6; J gene: TRBJ1-3; clone size: NA; D gene: NA; CDR3 protein: CASSPQTGEGIGTIYF; CDR3 DNA: TGTGCCAGCAGCCCGCAGACAGGTGAAGGGATTGGCACCATATATTTT
V gene: TRBV24-1; J gene: TRBJ2-1; clone size: NA; D gene: TRBD1; CDR3 protein: CATSDALQGSSYNEQFF; CDR3 DNA: TGTGCCACCAGTGATGCATTACAGGGGAGCTCCTACAATGAGCAGTTCTTC
V gene: TRBV15; J gene: TRBJ1-2; clone size: NA; D gene: NA; CDR3 protein: CATSRAGGEGSAGYTF; CDR3 DNA: TGTGCCACCAGCAGAGCCGGGGGGGAGGGGTCGGCTGGCTACACCTTC
V gene: TRBV7-2; J gene: TRBJ2-2; clone size: NA; D gene: TRBD2; CDR3 protein: CASSLFGGRGELFF; CDR3 DNA: TGTGCCAGCAGCTTATTCGGCGGGAGAGGGGAGCTGTTTTTT
V gene: TRBV29-1; J gene: TRBJ2-7; clone size: NA; D gene: TRBD1; CDR3 protein: CSVQGQGTYEQYF; CDR3 DNA: TGCAGCGTTCAAGGACAGGGAACCTACGAGCAGTACTTC
V gene: TRBV6-1; J gene: TRBJ1-5; clone size: NA; D gene: TRBD1; CDR3 protein: CASSERGGQGGNQPQHF; CDR3 DNA: TGTGCCAGCAGTGAACGGGGAGGACAGGGGGGCAATCAGCCCCAGCATTTT
V gene: TRBV27; J gene: TRBJ1-6; clone size: medium-sized; D gene: TRBD1; CDR3 protein: CASSPGTGRFNSPLHF; CDR3 DNA: TGTGCCAGCAGTCCCGGGACAGGGAGGTTTAATTCACCCCTCCACTTT
V gene: TRBV6-2/TRBV6-3; J gene: TRBJ2-7; clone size: NA; D gene: NA; CDR3 protein: CASSYPSEQYF; CDR3 DNA: TGTGCCAGCAGTTACCCGTCTGAGCAGTACTTC
V gene: TRBV18; J gene: TRBJ1-1; clone size: once; D gene: NA; CDR3 protein: CASSPGGEAFF; CDR3 DNA: TGTGCCAGCTCCCCGGGGGGTGAAGCTTTCTTT
V gene: TRBV5-6; J gene: TRBJ1-2; clone size: NA; D gene: NA; CDR3 protein: CASSLGADSFLGYTF; CDR3 DNA: TGTGCCAGCAGCTTGGGGGCAGATAGTTTTCTGGGCTACACCTTC
V gene: TRBV30; J gene: TRBJ2-5; clone size: NA; D gene: TRBD2; CDR3 protein: CARARTSQETQYF; CDR3 DNA: TGTGCCCGGGCGCGGACTAGCCAAGAGACCCAGTACTTC
V gene: TRBV7-8; J gene: TRBJ1-2; clone size: few; D gene: NA; CDR3 protein: CASSLGAVDGYTF; CDR3 DNA: TGTGCCAGCAGCTTAGGGGCAGTGGATGGCTACACCTTC
V gene: TRBV4-1; J gene: TRBJ1-6; clone size: NA; D gene: TRBD1; CDR3 protein: CASSQVLGGGQDNSPLHF; CDR3 DNA: TGCGCCAGCAGCCAAGTCCTGGGAGGGGGACAGGATAATTCACCCCTCCACTTT
V gene: TRBV12-3/TRBV12-4; J gene: TRBJ1-2; clone size: few; D gene: NA; CDR3 protein: CASSLAEGYTF; CDR3 DNA: TGTGCCAGCAGTTTAGCGGAGGGCTACACCTTC
V gene: TRBV5-4; J gene: TRBJ1-2; clone size: once; D gene: NA; CDR3 protein: CASSFGSVEAYGYTF; CDR3 DNA: TGTGCCAGCAGCTTTGGATCGGTGGAGGCCTATGGCTACACCTTC
V gene: TRBV28; J gene: TRBJ1-4; clone size: NA; D gene: NA; CDR3 protein: CASRPDGGGNEKLFF; CDR3 DNA: TGTGCCAGCAGGCCTGATGGGGGAGGTAATGAAAAACTGTTTTTT
V gene: TRBV28; J gene: TRBJ1-4; clone size: NA; D gene: NA; CDR3 protein: CASSFRTVEKLFF; CDR3 DNA: TGTGCCAGCAGTTTTCGGACTGTTGAAAAACTGTTTTTT
V gene: TRBV28; J gene: TRBJ1-2; clone size: NA; D gene: TRBD1; CDR3 protein: CASSQQPGQGRDYGYTF; CDR3 DNA: TGTGCCAGCAGTCAACAACCGGGACAGGGGCGCGACTATGGCTACACCTTC
V gene: TRBV28; J gene: TRBJ2-7; clone size: NA; D gene: NA; CDR3 protein: CASSYQGGSVHEQYF; CDR3 DNA: TGTGCCAGCAGTTATCAGGGTGGATCCGTCCACGAGCAGTACTTC
V gene: TRBV7-2; J gene: TRBJ1-1; clone size: NA; D gene: NA; CDR3 protein: CASSFPGGGWTEAFF; CDR3 DNA: TGTGCCAGCAGCTTCCCGGGGGGTGGGTGGACTGAAGCTTTCTTT
V gene: TRBV6-5; J gene: TRBJ1-2; clone size: NA; D gene: NA; CDR3 protein: CASSIQATNYGYTF; CDR3 DNA: TGTGCCAGCAGTATACAGGCGACTAACTATGGCTACACCTTC
V gene: TRBV27; J gene: TRBJ2-2; clone size: NA; D gene: NA; CDR3 protein: CASSKVGTGELFF; CDR3 DNA: TGTGCCAGCAGCAAAGTCGGCACCGGGGAGCTGTTTTTT
V gene: TRBV12-5; J gene: TRBJ2-3; clone size: NA; D gene: NA; CDR3 protein: CASGLGASTDTQYF; CDR3 DNA: TGTGCTAGTGGTTTGGGCGCTAGCACAGATACGCAGTATTTT
V gene: TRBV7-8; J gene: TRBJ1-1; clone size: NA; D gene: TRBD1; CDR3 protein: CASSQPGTGGFGFF; CDR3 DNA: TGTGCCAGCAGCCAACCCGGGACAGGGGGGTTCGGTTTCTTT
V gene: TRBV10-3; J gene: TRBJ1-2; clone size: few; D gene: TRBD1; CDR3 protein: CAISAIGQGEEGYTF; CDR3 DNA: TGTGCCATCAGTGCGATCGGGCAGGGGGAGGAGGGCTACACCTTC
V gene: TRBV5-6; J gene: TRBJ1-5; clone size: NA; D gene: TRBD1; CDR3 protein: CASSFARGLKFGNQPQHF; CDR3 DNA: TGTGCCAGCAGCTTCGCCAGGGGGCTAAAGTTTGGCAATCAGCCCCAGCATTTT
V gene: TRBV5-1; J gene: TRBJ2-2; clone size: NA; D gene: NA; CDR3 protein: CASSPPRIRVGELFF; CDR3 DNA: TGCGCCAGCAGCCCACCCAGGATCCGTGTCGGGGAGCTGTTTTTT
V gene: TRBV30; J gene: TRBJ1-4; clone size: NA; D gene: NA; CDR3 protein: CAWRLDSFEKLFF; CDR3 DNA: TGTGCCTGGAGGTTGGACAGTTTCGAAAAACTGTTTTTT
V gene: TRBV29-1; J gene: TRBJ1-1; clone size: NA; D gene: NA; CDR3 protein: CSVADTEAFF; CDR3 DNA: TGCAGCGTTGCGGACACTGAAGCTTTCTTT
V gene: TRBV4-3; J gene: TRBJ1-4; clone size: NA; D gene: TRBD1; CDR3 protein: CASSAHYPGQGRIGANEKLFF; CDR3 DNA: TGCGCCAGCAGCGCACATTACCCGGGACAGGGGAGGATAGGGGCTAATGAAAAACTGTTTTTT
V gene: TRBV6-1; J gene: TRBJ1-2; clone size: NA; D gene: NA; CDR3 protein: CASSEGRSYGYTF; CDR3 DNA: TGTGCCAGCAGTGAAGGCAGAAGTTACGGCTACACCTTC
V gene: TRBV2; J gene: TRBJ1-1; clone size: NA; D gene: TRBD1; CDR3 protein: CASSFTGGTEAFF; CDR3 DNA: TGTGCCAGCAGCTTTACAGGGGGCACTGAAGCTTTCTTT
V gene: TRBV6-6; J gene: TRBJ1-2; clone size: few; D gene: NA; CDR3 protein: CASSYGREDSLYGYTF; CDR3 DNA: TGTGCCAGCAGTTACGGACGAGAGGACAGTCTCTATGGCTACACCTTC
V gene: TRBV28; J gene: TRBJ1-3; clone size: NA; D gene: NA; CDR3 protein: CASNLRREGLGNTIYF; CDR3 DNA: TGTGCCAGCAACCTACGGAGGGAGGGGCTCGGAAACACCATATATTTT
V gene: TRBV27; J gene: TRBJ2-2; clone size: NA; D gene: NA; CDR3 protein: CASSHFPRGGTGELFF; CDR3 DNA: TGTGCCAGCAGCCATTTCCCCAGGGGCGGCACCGGGGAGCTGTTTTTT
V gene: TRBV28; J gene: TRBJ1-2; clone size: NA; D gene: NA; CDR3 protein: CASSPYVNGGGYGYTF; CDR3 DNA: TGTGCCAGCAGTCCCTATGTCAATGGGGGGGGCTATGGCTACACCTTC
V gene: TRBV6-4; J gene: TRBJ1-2; clone size: NA; D gene: TRBD1; CDR3 protein: CASSAPGRGQSNGYTF; CDR3 DNA: TGTGCCAGCAGTGCCCCGGGAAGGGGGCAGAGCAATGGCTACACCTTC
V gene: TRBV6-1; J gene: TRBJ2-3; clone size: NA; D gene: TRBD2; CDR3 protein: CASSDQSGDFDTQYF; CDR3 DNA: TGTGCCAGCAGTGATCAAAGCGGGGACTTCGATACGCAGTATTTT
V gene: TRBV2; J gene: TRBJ1-2; clone size: NA; D gene: NA; CDR3 protein: CASSVGSRGNYGYTF; CDR3 DNA: TGTGCCAGCAGTGTGGGCAGTAGGGGAAACTATGGCTACACCTTC
V gene: TRBV18; J gene: TRBJ1-4; clone size: NA; D gene: TRBD1; CDR3 protein: CASSPIDRVGEKLFF; CDR3 DNA: TGTGCCAGCTCACCTATTGACAGGGTGGGTGAAAAACTGTTTTTT
V gene: TRBV2; J gene: TRBJ2-5; clone size: NA; D gene: NA; CDR3 protein: CASSRETQYF; CDR3 DNA: TGTGCCAGCAGCCGGGAGACCCAGTACTTC
V gene: TRBV12-5; J gene: TRBJ2-1; clone size: NA; D gene: NA; CDR3 protein: CASGRTGGDWNEQFF; CDR3 DNA: TGTGCTAGTGGACGTACAGGGGGGGATTGGAATGAGCAGTTCTTC
V gene: TRBV30; J gene: TRBJ2-3; clone size: NA; D gene: NA; CDR3 protein: CAWSVPGTDTQYF; CDR3 DNA: TGTGCCTGGAGTGTACCCGGGACAGATACGCAGTATTTT
V gene: TRBV11-1; J gene: TRBJ2-1; clone size: NA; D gene: TRBD2; CDR3 protein: CASTYLLAGARNEQFF; CDR3 DNA: TGTGCCAGCACCTATCTACTAGCGGGAGCTAGAAATGAGCAGTTCTTC
V gene: TRBV21-1; J gene: TRBJ2-7; clone size: few; D gene: NA; CDR3 protein: CASSKNVGWRGLSYEQYF; CDR3 DNA: TGTGCCAGCAGCAAAAATGTAGGTTGGCGGGGGCTCTCCTACGAGCAGTACTTC